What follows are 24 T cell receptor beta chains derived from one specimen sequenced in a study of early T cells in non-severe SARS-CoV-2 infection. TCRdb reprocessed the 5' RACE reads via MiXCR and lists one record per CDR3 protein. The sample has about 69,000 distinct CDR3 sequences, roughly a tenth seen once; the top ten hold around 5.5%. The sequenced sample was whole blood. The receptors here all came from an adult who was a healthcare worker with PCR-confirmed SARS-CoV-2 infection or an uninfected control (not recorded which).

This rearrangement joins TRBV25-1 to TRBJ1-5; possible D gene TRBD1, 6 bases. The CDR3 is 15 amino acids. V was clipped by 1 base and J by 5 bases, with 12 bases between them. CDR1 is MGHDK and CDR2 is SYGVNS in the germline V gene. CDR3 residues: CASSELGHGDQPQHF. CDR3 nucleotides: TGTGCCAGCAGTGAATTGGGACATGGGGATCAGCCCCAGCATTTT.

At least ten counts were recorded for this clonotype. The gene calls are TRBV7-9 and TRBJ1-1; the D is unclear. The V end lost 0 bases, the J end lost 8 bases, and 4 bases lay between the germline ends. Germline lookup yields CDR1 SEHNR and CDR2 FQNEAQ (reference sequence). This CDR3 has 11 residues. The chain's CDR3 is CASSLAREAFF. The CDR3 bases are TGTGCCAGCAGCTTAGCGCGGGAAGCTTTCTTT.

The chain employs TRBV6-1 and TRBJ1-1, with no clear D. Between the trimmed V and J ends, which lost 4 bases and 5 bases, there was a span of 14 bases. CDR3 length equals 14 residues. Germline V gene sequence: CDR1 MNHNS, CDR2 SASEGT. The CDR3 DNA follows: TGTGCCAGCAGTGGTCAGGTTTCACGGACTGAAGCTTTCTTT. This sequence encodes CASSGQVSRTEAFF.

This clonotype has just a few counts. CDR3 region: CSARDLGGFNQPQHF. The DNA of the CDR3 is TGCAGTGCTAGAGATCTAGGGGGATTCAATCAGCCCCAGCATTTT. This chain joins TRBV20-1 and TRBJ1-5, with D possibly matching TRBD1 (6 bases). This CDR3 comprises 15 residues. V lost 0 bases to trimming and J lost 3 bases, with 12 bases between them. The V gene's germline CDR1 is DFQATT and CDR2 SNEGSKA (reference sequence).

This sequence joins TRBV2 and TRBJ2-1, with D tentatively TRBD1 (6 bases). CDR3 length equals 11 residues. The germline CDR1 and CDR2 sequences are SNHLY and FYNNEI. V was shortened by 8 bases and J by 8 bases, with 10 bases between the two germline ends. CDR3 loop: CASPGGHEQFF. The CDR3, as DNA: TGTGCCAGCCCTGGGGGCCATGAGCAGTTCTTC.

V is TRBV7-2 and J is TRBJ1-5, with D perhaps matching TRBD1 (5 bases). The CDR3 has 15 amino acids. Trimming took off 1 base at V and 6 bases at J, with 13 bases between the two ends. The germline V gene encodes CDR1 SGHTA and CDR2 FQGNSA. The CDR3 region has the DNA TGTGCCAGCAGCTTAGACGGGCAGGGCTTTCAGCCCCAGCATTTT. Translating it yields CASSLDGQGFQPQHF.

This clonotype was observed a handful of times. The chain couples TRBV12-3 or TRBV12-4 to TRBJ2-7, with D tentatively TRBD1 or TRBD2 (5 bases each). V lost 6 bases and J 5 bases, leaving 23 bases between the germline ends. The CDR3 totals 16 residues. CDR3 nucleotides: TGTGCCAGCAGACCCGGGACCGTCAAGCTGGGGAACGAGCAGTACTTC. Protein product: CASRPGTVKLGNEQYF.

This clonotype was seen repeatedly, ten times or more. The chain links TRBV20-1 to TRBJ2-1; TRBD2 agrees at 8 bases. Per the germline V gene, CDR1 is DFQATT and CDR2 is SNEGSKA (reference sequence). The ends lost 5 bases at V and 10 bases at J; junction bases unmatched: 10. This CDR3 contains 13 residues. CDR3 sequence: CSAGGLAGREQFF. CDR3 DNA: TGCAGTGCTGGCGGGCTAGCGGGCAGGGAGCAGTTCTTC.

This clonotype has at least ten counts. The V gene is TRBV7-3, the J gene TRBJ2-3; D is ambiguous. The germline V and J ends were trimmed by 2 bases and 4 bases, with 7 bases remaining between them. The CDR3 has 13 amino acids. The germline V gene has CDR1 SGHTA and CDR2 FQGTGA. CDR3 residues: CASSLLGSDTQYF. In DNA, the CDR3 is TGTGCCAGCAGCTTACTTGGCTCAGATACGCAGTATTTT.

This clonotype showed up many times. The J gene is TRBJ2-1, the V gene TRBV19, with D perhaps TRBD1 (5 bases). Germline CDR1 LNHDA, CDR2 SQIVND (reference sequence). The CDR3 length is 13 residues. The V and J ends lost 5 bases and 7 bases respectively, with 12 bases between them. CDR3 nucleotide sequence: TGTGCCAGTAGTCAACTTAGGGGTAATGAGCAGTTCTTC. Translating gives CASSQLRGNEQFF.

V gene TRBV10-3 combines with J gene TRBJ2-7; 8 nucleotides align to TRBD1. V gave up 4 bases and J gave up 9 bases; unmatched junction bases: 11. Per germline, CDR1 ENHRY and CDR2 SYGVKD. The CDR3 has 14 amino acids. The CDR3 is CAISVQGDGTWQYF. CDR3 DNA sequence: TGTGCCATCAGTGTACAGGGGGACGGAACTTGGCAGTACTTC.

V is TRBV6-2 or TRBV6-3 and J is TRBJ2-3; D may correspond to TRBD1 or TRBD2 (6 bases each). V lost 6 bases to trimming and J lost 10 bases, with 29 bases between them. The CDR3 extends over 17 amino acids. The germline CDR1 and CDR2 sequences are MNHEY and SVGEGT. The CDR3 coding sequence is TGTGCCAGCAGCTTAAACATCAGGGGAGGCTCCGATTCTTCGCAGTATTTT. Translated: CASSLNIRGGSDSSQYF.

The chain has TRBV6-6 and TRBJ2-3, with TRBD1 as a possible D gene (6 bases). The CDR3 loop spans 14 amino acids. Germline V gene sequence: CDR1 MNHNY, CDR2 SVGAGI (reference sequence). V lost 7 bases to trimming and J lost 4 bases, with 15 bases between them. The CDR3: CASIGRGVADTQYF. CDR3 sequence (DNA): TGTGCCAGCATAGGCAGGGGTGTTGCAGATACGCAGTATTTT.

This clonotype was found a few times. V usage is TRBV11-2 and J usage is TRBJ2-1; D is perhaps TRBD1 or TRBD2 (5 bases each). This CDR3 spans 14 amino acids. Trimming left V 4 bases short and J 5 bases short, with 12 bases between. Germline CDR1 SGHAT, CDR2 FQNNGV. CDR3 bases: TGTGCCAGCAGCTCGGGGCCAAATCACAATGAGCAGTTCTTC. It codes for CASSSGPNHNEQFF.

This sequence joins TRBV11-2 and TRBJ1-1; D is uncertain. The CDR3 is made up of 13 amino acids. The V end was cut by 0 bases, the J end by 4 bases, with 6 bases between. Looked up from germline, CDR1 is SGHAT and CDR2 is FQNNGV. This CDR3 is CASSLERPTEAFF. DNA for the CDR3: TGTGCCAGCAGCTTAGAGAGGCCCACTGAAGCTTTCTTT.

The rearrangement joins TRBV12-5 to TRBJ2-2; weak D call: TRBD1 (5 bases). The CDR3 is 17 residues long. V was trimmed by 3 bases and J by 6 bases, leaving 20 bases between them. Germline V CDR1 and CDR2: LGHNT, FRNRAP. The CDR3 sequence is CASGFFQGSKMAGELFF. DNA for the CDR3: TGTGCTAGTGGTTTCTTCCAGGGTAGTAAAATGGCCGGGGAGCTGTTTTTT.

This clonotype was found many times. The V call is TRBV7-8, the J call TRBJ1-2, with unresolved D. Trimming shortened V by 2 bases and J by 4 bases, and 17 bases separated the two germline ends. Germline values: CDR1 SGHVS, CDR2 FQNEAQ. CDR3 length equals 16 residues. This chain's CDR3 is CASSLKWQPWGYGYTF. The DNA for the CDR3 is TGTGCCAGCAGCTTAAAGTGGCAGCCGTGGGGCTATGGCTACACCTTC.

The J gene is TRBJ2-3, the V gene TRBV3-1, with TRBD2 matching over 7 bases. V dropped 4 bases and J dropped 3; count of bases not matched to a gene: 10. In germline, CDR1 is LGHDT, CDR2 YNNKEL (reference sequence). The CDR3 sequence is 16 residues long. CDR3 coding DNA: TGTGCCAGCAGCCCTCGACTAGCCGCCTTGACAGATACGCAGTATTTT. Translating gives CASSPRLAALTDTQYF.

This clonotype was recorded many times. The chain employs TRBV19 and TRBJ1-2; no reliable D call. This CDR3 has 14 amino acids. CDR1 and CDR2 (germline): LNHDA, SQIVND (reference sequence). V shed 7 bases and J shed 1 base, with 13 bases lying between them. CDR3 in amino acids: CASKSDGGNYGYTF. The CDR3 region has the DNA TGTGCCAGTAAATCGGACGGCGGTAACTATGGCTACACCTTC.

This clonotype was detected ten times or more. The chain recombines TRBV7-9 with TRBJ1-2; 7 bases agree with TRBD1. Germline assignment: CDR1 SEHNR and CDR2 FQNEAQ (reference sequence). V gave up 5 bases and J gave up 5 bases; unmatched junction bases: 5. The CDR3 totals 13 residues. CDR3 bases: TGTGCCAGCAGCCGGGACAGCCTTTATGGCTACACCTTC. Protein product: CASSRDSLYGYTF.

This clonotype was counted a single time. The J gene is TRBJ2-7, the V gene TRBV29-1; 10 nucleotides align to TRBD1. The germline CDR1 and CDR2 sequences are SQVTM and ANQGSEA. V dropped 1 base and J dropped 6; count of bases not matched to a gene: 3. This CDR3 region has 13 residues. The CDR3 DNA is TGCAGCGTTGAAGGACAGGGGGCGTCCGAGCAGTACTTC. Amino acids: CSVEGQGASEQYF.

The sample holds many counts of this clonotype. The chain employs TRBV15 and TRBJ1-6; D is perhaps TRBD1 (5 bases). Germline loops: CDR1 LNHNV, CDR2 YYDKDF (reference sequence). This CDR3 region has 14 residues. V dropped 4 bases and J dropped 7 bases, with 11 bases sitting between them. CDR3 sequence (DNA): TGTGCCACCAGCACGGACACGGAGAATTCACCCCTCCACTTT. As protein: CATSTDTENSPLHF.

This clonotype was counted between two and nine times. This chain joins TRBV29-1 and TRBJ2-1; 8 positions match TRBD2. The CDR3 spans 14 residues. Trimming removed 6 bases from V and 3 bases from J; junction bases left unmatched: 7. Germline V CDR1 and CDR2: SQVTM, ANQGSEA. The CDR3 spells CSVGGGLHYNEQFF. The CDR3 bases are TGCAGCGTCGGCGGGGGGCTTCACTACAATGAGCAGTTCTTC.

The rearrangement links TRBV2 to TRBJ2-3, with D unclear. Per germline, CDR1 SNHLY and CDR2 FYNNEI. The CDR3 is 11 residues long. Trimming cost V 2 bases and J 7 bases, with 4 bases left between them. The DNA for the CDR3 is TGTGCCAGCAGTGAACTTAATACGCAGTATTTT. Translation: CASSELNTQYF.